A selection of T cell receptor beta chains follows, all from one sample in a study of cytomegalovirus exposure and HLA in healthy donors. Profiled with immunoSEQ multiplex PCR; TCRdb holds only in-frame clones, not every one. Of 90,000 or so clones in the sample, over 55% were seen once. Material for sequencing was PBMCs. The receptors stem from a boy between 10 and 17 years old in good health and CMV-seropositive. CDR3s include the opening cysteine and the closing phenylalanine or tryptophan. A D gene is named only where the DNA matches it firmly. Only part of the rows carry a size: once, few, many, or a class if the clone is expanded.

cdr3_nt: TGTGCCAGCAGCCTCAGCCAGGGTGAGGCCGGGGAGCTGTTTTTT; cdr3_aa: CASSLSQGEAGELFF; v_call: TRBV13; d_call: .; j_call: TRBJ2-2; clone_size: .
cdr3_nt: TGTGCCAGCAGTGAAGTGGAGGATACGCAGTATTTT; cdr3_aa: CASSEVEDTQYF; v_call: TRBV2; d_call: .; j_call: TRBJ2-3; clone_size: .
cdr3_nt: TGTGCCAGCAGCCCTGACATGGGTGGCTACACCTTC; cdr3_aa: CASSPDMGGYTF; v_call: TRBV13; d_call: .; j_call: TRBJ1-2; clone_size: .
cdr3_nt: TGCAGCGTTGCTCTGCAGGAAAACATTCAGTACTTC; cdr3_aa: CSVALQENIQYF; v_call: TRBV29-1; d_call: .; j_call: TRBJ2-4; clone_size: once
cdr3_nt: TGCGCCAGCAGCTTGGTGAGCGGGGGCTCCTACGAGCAGTACTTC; cdr3_aa: CASSLVSGGSYEQYF; v_call: TRBV5-1; d_call: TRBD2; j_call: TRBJ2-7; clone_size: .
cdr3_nt: TGTGCCAGCAGCTTCGGCGGGGACGAGCAGTACTTC; cdr3_aa: CASSFGGDEQYF; v_call: TRBV5-4; d_call: .; j_call: TRBJ2-7; clone_size: .
cdr3_nt: TGTGCCAGCAGTTCAGACAGGGGGCTTGGCAATCAGCCCCAGCATTTT; cdr3_aa: CASSSDRGLGNQPQHF; v_call: TRBV27; d_call: TRBD1; j_call: TRBJ1-5; clone_size: .
cdr3_nt: TGTGCCAGTAGAGGGGACAGCTACGAGCAGTACTTC; cdr3_aa: CASRGDSYEQYF; v_call: TRBV19; d_call: TRBD1; j_call: TRBJ2-7; clone_size: .
cdr3_nt: TGTGCCAGCTCCTCGACAGGGTTTGATACGCAGTATTTT; cdr3_aa: CASSSTGFDTQYF; v_call: TRBV6-4; d_call: TRBD1; j_call: TRBJ2-3; clone_size: few
cdr3_nt: TGTGCCAGCAGTCGTCAGCCGATTAGCGGGAGAACCCCGCAGTATTTT; cdr3_aa: CASSRQPISGRTPQYF; v_call: TRBV2; d_call: TRBD2; j_call: TRBJ2-3; clone_size: .
cdr3_nt: TGCGCCAGCAGCTTGTCCACCAATAAAGAGGGGGAGCTGTTTTTT; cdr3_aa: CASSLSTNKEGELFF; v_call: TRBV5-1; d_call: .; j_call: TRBJ2-2; clone_size: .
cdr3_nt: TGTGCCAGCCGACTAGCGGCGACCTACGAGCAGTACTTC; cdr3_aa: CASRLAATYEQYF; v_call: TRBV6-1; d_call: TRBD2; j_call: TRBJ2-7; clone_size: .
cdr3_nt: TGCGCCAGCAGCTTGCAACCGAGTCGGGGCTACGAGCAGTACTTC; cdr3_aa: CASSLQPSRGYEQYF; v_call: TRBV5-1; d_call: .; j_call: TRBJ2-7; clone_size: .
cdr3_nt: TGTGCCAGCAAAAGCTCGGGGGGCGTGGGAGATACGCAGTATTTT; cdr3_aa: CASKSSGGVGDTQYF; v_call: TRBV6-1; d_call: .; j_call: TRBJ2-3; clone_size: .
cdr3_nt: TGCAGCGTTGAAGGAGCTAGCGGGATCACAGATACGCAGTATTTT; cdr3_aa: CSVEGASGITDTQYF; v_call: TRBV29-1; d_call: TRBD2; j_call: TRBJ2-3; clone_size: .
cdr3_nt: TGTGCTAGTGGTTTGGGATTGGACAGGAGAAATGAAAAACTGTTTTTT; cdr3_aa: CASGLGLDRRNEKLFF; v_call: TRBV12-5; d_call: TRBD1; j_call: TRBJ1-4; clone_size: .
cdr3_nt: TGTGCCAGTAGTTTCCGGGGACAGGGGGATCAAGCTTTCTTT; cdr3_aa: CASSFRGQGDQAFF; v_call: TRBV19; d_call: TRBD1; j_call: TRBJ1-1; clone_size: .
cdr3_nt: TGCGCCAGCAGCTTGGGACCCCGGGACAGCTCCTACGAGCAGTACTTC; cdr3_aa: CASSLGPRDSSYEQYF; v_call: TRBV5-1; d_call: TRBD1; j_call: TRBJ2-7; clone_size: .
cdr3_nt: TGTGCCAGCAGCTTGCAGCCGGGGTACGAGCAGTACTTC; cdr3_aa: CASSLQPGYEQYF; v_call: TRBV5-5; d_call: .; j_call: TRBJ2-7; clone_size: .
cdr3_nt: TGTGCCAGCAGCCCTCCTAGCGGGGGGATCACCGGGGAGCTGTTTTTT; cdr3_aa: CASSPPSGGITGELFF; v_call: TRBV7-6; d_call: TRBD2; j_call: TRBJ2-2; clone_size: once
cdr3_nt: TGTGCCAGCAGCTTGGAGTTAGGCCGGGAGAACACCGGGGAGCTGTTTTTT; cdr3_aa: CASSLELGRENTGELFF; v_call: TRBV5-6; d_call: .; j_call: TRBJ2-2; clone_size: .
cdr3_nt: TGTGCCAGCAGGGACTCCGGAACAGGGCACCAAGAGACCCAGTACTTC; cdr3_aa: CASRDSGTGHQETQYF; v_call: TRBV6-6; d_call: .; j_call: TRBJ2-5; clone_size: .